The present T cell receptor beta chain was sequenced within a study of OX40 agonist ivuxolimab in advanced cancers. General observations from the study: At 0.1 to 3.0 mg/kg and by week 6, clonal expansion occurred in CD4+ and CD8+ blood T cells. The mean number of expanded clones was higher in CD8+ T cells than in CD4+. Certain nonresponding patients likewise had low normalized T-cell clonal expansion. Those patients achieving a partial response at 0.1-3.0 mg/kg showed among the lowest clonal expansion.

As concerns this clone: As yet, its antigen is unknown.

TCRdb's copy holds only in-frame clones and misses some; the assay was immunoSEQ multiplex PCR. The data contain under 55,000 clones, about four fifths of them seen just once; the ten biggest clones take up over 12%. The V gene end was trimmed by 5 bases and the J gene end by 8 bases; junction bases not matched to a gene: 11. The CDR3 length is 15 residues. Germline V gene lookup returns CDR1 SNHLY and CDR2 FYNNEI. The V call is TRBV2, the J call TRBJ2-1; 8 nucleotides line up with TRBD1. This receptor was identified in an adult with an advanced solid tumor such as melanoma, head and neck, liver or kidney cancer. Sample: CD4+ or CD8+ T cells sorted from blood, taken in a trial of the OX40 agonist ivuxolimab. CDR3 residues: CASSPDRVATDEQFF. CDR3 bases: TGTGCCAGCAGTCCGGACAGGGTCGCTACCGATGAGCAGTTCTTC.